The 19 T cell receptor beta chains below all came from one sample that was sequenced in a study of early T cells in non-severe SARS-CoV-2 infection. A single record per CDR3 protein comes from TCRdb applying MiXCR to the 5' RACE reads. The sample records around 53,000 distinct CDR3 sequences, 12% being singletons. The sequencing used whole blood, collected at baseline. The receptors were sampled from an adult who was a healthcare worker with PCR-confirmed SARS-CoV-2 infection or an uninfected control (not recorded which).

This clonotype was picked up a small number of times. The rearrangement uses TRBV28 and TRBJ2-7; D may be TRBD1 (5 bases). CDR3 length: 12 residues. V was pared by 7 bases and J by 4 bases, with 11 bases between. Germline CDR1 MDHEN, CDR2 SYDVKM. CDR3 bases: TGTGCCAGCAAGGCAGGGTTGTACGAGCAGTACTTC. It yields the protein CASKAGLYEQYF.

The genes are TRBV12-3 or TRBV12-4 and TRBJ2-1; D call uncertain. The V end was cut by 2 bases, the J end by 10 bases, with 9 bases between. The CDR3 has 12 residues. The CDR3 spells CASSLIPGEQFF. The CDR3 region has the DNA TGTGCCAGCAGTTTAATACCCGGCGAGCAGTTCTTC.

The table lists this clonotype with many counts. This rearrangement joins TRBV7-2 to TRBJ1-4, with a possible D match to TRBD1 (6 bases). Germline-derived CDR1 and CDR2 are SGHTA and FQGNSA. The CDR3 runs to 14 residues. V shed 3 bases and J shed 3 bases, with 8 bases lying between them. CDR3: CASSLQGSNEKLFF. The CDR3 DNA reads TGTGCCAGCAGCTTGCAGGGGTCTAATGAAAAACTGTTTTTT.

This clonotype was counted at least ten times. The CDR3 region has the DNA TGCGGATCAAGTCTGAACACTGAAGCTTTCTTT. As protein: CGSSLNTEAFF. This sequence joins TRBV20-1 and TRBJ1-1; D gene ambiguous. From germline, CDR1 is DFQATT and CDR2 SNEGSKA (reference sequence). This CDR3 is 11 amino acids long.

At least ten counts were recorded for this clonotype. The chain has TRBV7-8 and TRBJ2-3; 7 bases fit TRBD2. The CDR3 loop spans 15 amino acids. The V segment lost 5 bases and the J segment 1 base; nucleotides outside the gene matches: 6. Germline CDR1 SGHVS, CDR2 FQNEAQ. CDR3 sequence (DNA): TGTGCCAGCAGCACGAGCGGGATCGGCACAGATACGCAGTATTTT. Translating gives CASSTSGIGTDTQYF.

This clonotype has a count of ten or more. This chain links TRBV28 with TRBJ2-7; 9 bases agree with TRBD1. The CDR3 totals 14 residues. Germline V gives CDR1 MDHEN, CDR2 SYDVKM. After removal of 5 bases from V and 4 bases from J, the junction contained 6 bases not matched to a gene. CDR3 region: CASSQPGQGYEQYF. The DNA for the CDR3 is TGTGCCAGCAGTCAACCGGGACAGGGTTACGAGCAGTACTTC.

This clonotype was observed a handful of times. The chain couples TRBV6-5 to TRBJ2-3; D is possibly TRBD1 or TRBD2 (5 bases each). The V gene lost 4 bases and the J gene lost 2 bases, with 13 bases spanning the gap. Germline V CDR1 and CDR2: MNHEY, SVGAGI. The CDR3 sequence is 15 residues long. This CDR3 reads CASSSRDRTTDTQYF. DNA for the CDR3: TGTGCCAGCAGTTCCAGGGACCGGACCACAGATACGCAGTATTTT.

A few counts support this clonotype. The chain links TRBV7-7 to TRBJ2-7; TRBD1 is a possible D gene (7 bases). V dropped 8 bases and J dropped 1 base, with 12 bases sitting between them. The CDR3 contains 13 residues. CDR1 is SSHAT, CDR2 FNYEAQ, per germline (reference sequence). CDR3 sequence reads: CASSRGASYEQYF. Here the CDR3 DNA reads TGTGCCAGCTCCAGGGGGGCTTCCTACGAGCAGTACTTC.

V and J are TRBV14 and TRBJ1-1; D remains unclear. CDR1 and CDR2 from the germline V gene are SGHDN and FVKESK. CDR3 length: 13 amino acids. V dropped 4 bases and J dropped 7 bases, with 13 bases sitting between them. The CDR3 sequence: CASSLARVGEAFF. In DNA, the CDR3 is TGTGCCAGCAGCCTAGCTAGAGTCGGTGAAGCTTTCTTT.

The chain employs TRBV2 and TRBJ2-3; 11 bases match TRBD1. Trimming cost V 6 bases and J 7 bases; bases outside gene matches: 9. Per the germline V gene, CDR1 is SNHLY and CDR2 is FYNNEI. The CDR3 contains 15 residues. CDR3 in amino acids: CASRDRGLEQNTQYF. The CDR3, as DNA: TGTGCCAGCAGGGACAGGGGGCTGGAACAAAATACGCAGTATTTT.

The chain has TRBV6-4 and TRBJ2-3, with D uncertain. Trimming removed 2 bases at V and 4 bases at J, with 7 bases between. Germline CDR1 MRHNA, CDR2 SNTAGT. This CDR3 has 13 residues. The CDR3 bases are TGTGCCAGCAGTGACGGCACCCCAGATACGCAGTATTTT. Residues: CASSDGTPDTQYF.

This clonotype was counted ten times or more. The V and J genes are TRBV11-2 and TRBJ2-5, with TRBD2 identical over 12 bases. The V gene's germline CDR1 is SGHAT and CDR2 FQNNGV. The V and J ends lost 1 base and 6 bases, in that order; junction bases with no gene match: 3. This CDR3 has 15 amino acids. CDR3 protein: CASSLGLAGVQTQYF. CDR3 sequence (DNA): TGTGCCAGCAGCTTAGGACTAGCGGGAGTTCAGACCCAGTACTTC. Using reference TRBV11-2 and TRBJ2-5 for the parts outside the CDR3, the full variable domain is EAGVAQSPRYKIIEKRQSVAFWCNPISGHATLYWYQQILGQGPKLLIQFQNNGVVDDSQLPKDRFSAERLKGVDSTLKIQPAKLEDSAVYLCASSLGLAGVQTQYFGPGTRLLVL.

This clonotype was recorded a few times. The chain carries TRBV28 and TRBJ2-3; tentatively, D is TRBD2 (5 bases). The germline gives CDR1 MDHEN, CDR2 SYDVKM. CDR3 length: 17 residues. Trimming took off 7 bases at V and 0 bases at J, with 20 bases between the two ends. DNA of the CDR3: TGTGCCAGCAACCGAATGGCCAGCGGTGCTAGCACAGATACGCAGTATTTT. This translates into CASNRMASGASTDTQYF. The full variable domain, in which reference TRBV28 and TRBJ2-3 provide the parts outside the CDR3, is DVKVTQSSRYLVKRTGEKVFLECVQDMDHENMFWYRQDPGLGLRLIYFSYDVKMKEKGDIPEGYSVSREKKERFSLILESASTNQTSMYLCASNRMASGASTDTQYFGPGTRLTVL.

In its sample, this clonotype was seen a few times. The genes are TRBV27 and TRBJ2-2, with D perhaps TRBD1 (6 bases). Germline-derived CDR1 and CDR2 are MNHEY and SMNVEV (reference sequence). The CDR3 has 15 residues. Trimming stripped 5 bases from V and 5 bases from J, with 15 bases between. DNA of the CDR3: TGTGCCAGCAGTACTCGGACAGCAGGGACCGGGGAGCTGTTTTTT. Translated, it gives CASSTRTAGTGELFF.

In its sample, this clonotype was seen a few times. CDR3 in amino acids: CASSFGQVNNEQFF. The CDR3, as DNA: TGTGCCAGCAGCTTCGGACAGGTTAACAATGAGCAGTTCTTC. The V call is TRBV6-2 or TRBV6-3, the J call TRBJ2-1; 7 positions agree with TRBD1. Per germline, CDR1 MNHEY and CDR2 SVGEGT. The V and J ends lost 6 bases and 5 bases, in that order; junction bases with no gene match: 7. CDR3 length: 14 amino acids.

The rearrangement uses TRBV5-6 and TRBJ2-5, with 10 bases that match TRBD1. Germline CDR1 is SGHDT and CDR2 is YYEEEE. The CDR3 is 16 amino acids. Trimming cost V 2 bases and J 0 bases; bases outside gene matches: 4. CDR3 amino acids: CASSFWTGGHQETQYF. CDR3 DNA: TGTGCCAGCAGCTTCTGGACAGGGGGACACCAAGAGACCCAGTACTTC.

This clonotype came up a few times. The V and J genes are TRBV3-2 and TRBJ2-7; whether TRBD2, the table's D call, matches the DNA was not checked. TRBV3-2 is a known pseudogene. The CDR3 is 13 residues long. The CDR3 DNA follows: TGTGCCAGCAGCCTTAAATGCGGGTACGAGCAGTACTTC. It codes for CASSLKCGYEQYF.

This clonotype has more than one count but fewer than ten. The CDR3 protein is CASSKVESSGSRDTQYF. The CDR3 DNA is TGTGCCAGCAGCAAAGTCGAGTCTAGCGGGAGCAGGGATACGCAGTATTTT. The chain employs TRBV21-1 and TRBJ2-3; the table gives TRBD2 as D, unverified against the DNA. TRBV21-1 is recorded as a pseudogene. The CDR3 runs 17 residues.

This clonotype was recorded a few times. J is TRBJ2-7 and V is TRBV4-2; D may be TRBD2 (5 bases). V was pared by 3 bases and J by 7 bases, with 16 bases between. Germline V CDR1 and CDR2: LGHNA, YNFKEQ. The CDR3 covers 14 residues. The CDR3 loop reads CASSHGPLAREQYF. For the CDR3, the DNA is TGTGCCAGCAGCCACGGCCCGCTAGCCAGGGAGCAGTACTTC.